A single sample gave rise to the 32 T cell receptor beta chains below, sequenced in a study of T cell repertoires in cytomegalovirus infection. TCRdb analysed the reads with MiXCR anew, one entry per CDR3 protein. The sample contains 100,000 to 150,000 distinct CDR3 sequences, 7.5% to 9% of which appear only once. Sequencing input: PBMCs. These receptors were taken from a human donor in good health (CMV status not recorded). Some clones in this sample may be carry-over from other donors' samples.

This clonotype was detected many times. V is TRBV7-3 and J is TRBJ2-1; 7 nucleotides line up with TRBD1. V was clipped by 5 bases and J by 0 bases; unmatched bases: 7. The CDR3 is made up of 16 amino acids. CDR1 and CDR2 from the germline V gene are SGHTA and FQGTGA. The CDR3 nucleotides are TGTGCCAGCAGCCCGGACAGGATGAGCTCCTACAATGAGCAGTTCTTC. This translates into CASSPDRMSSYNEQFF.

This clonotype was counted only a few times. The CDR3 reads CASSQGTHTQYF. The CDR3 nucleotides are TGTGCCAGCAGCCAAGGAACTCATACGCAGTATTTT. The J gene is TRBJ2-3, the V gene TRBV14, with D uncertain. Deletions cut 1 base from V and 7 bases from J, with 6 bases between. The CDR3 extends over 12 amino acids. Germline V lookup: CDR1 SGHDN, CDR2 FVKESK.

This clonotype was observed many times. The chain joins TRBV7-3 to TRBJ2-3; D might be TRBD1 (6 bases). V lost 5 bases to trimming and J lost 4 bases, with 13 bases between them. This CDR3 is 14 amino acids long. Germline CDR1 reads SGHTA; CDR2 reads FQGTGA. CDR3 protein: CASSMGHLADTQYF. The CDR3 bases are TGTGCCAGCAGCATGGGACATTTGGCAGATACGCAGTATTTT.

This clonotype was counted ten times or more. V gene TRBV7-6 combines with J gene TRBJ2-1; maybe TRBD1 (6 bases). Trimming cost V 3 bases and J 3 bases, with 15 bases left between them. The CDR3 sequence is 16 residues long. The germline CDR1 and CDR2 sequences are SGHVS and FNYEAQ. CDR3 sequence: CASSLDAGTFYNEQFF. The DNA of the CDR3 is TGTGCCAGCAGCTTGGACGCCGGGACATTCTACAATGAGCAGTTCTTC.

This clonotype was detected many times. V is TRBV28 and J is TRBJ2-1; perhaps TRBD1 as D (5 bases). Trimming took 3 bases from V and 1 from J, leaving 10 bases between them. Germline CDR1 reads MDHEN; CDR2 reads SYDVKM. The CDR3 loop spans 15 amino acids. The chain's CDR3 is CASSFPGNSYNEQFF. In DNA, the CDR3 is TGTGCCAGCAGTTTTCCAGGGAATTCCTACAATGAGCAGTTCTTC.

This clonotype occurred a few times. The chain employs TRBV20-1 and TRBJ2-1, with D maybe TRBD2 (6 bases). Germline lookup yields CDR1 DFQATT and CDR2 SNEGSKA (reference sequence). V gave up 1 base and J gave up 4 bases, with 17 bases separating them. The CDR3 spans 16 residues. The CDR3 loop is CSARGLWEGTYNEQFF. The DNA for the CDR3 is TGCAGTGCTAGAGGCCTCTGGGAAGGGACTTACAATGAGCAGTTCTTC.

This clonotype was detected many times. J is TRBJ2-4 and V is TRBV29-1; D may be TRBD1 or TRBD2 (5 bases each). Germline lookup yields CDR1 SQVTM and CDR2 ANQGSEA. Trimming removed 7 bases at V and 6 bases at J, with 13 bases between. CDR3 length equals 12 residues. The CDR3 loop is CSASRDANIQYF. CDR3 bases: TGCAGCGCGAGCCGGGACGCAAACATTCAGTACTTC. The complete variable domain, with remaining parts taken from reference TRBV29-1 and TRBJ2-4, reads SAVISQKPSRDICQRGTSLTIQCQVDSQVTMMFWYRQQPGQSLTLIATANQGSEATYESGFVIDKFPISRPNLTFSTLTVSNMSPEDSSIYLCSASRDANIQYFGAGTRLSVL.

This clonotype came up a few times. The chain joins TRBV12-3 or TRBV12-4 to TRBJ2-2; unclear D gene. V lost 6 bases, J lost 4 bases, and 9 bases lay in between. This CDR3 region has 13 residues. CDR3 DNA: TGTGCCAGCAGCCCTTTGGCCACCGGGGAGCTGTTTTTT. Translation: CASSPLATGELFF.

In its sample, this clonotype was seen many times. In DNA form, the CDR3 reads TGTGCCAGCAGTGTGGGGTCGGAGCAGTTCTTC. The encoded protein is CASSVGSEQFF. J is TRBJ2-1 and V is TRBV2; no definite D call. The V end was cut by 4 bases, the J end by 10 bases, with 8 bases between. CDR1 SNHLY and CDR2 FYNNEI come from the germline V gene. This CDR3 spans 11 amino acids.

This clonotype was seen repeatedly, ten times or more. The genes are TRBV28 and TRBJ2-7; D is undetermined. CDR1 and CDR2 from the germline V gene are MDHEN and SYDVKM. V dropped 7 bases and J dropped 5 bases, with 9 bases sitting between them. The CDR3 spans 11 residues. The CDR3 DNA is TGTGCCAGCACGACGAGGAACGAGCAGTACTTC. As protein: CASTTRNEQYF.

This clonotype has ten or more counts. Written as DNA, the CDR3 is TGCAGTGCTAGAGCCGCCGACGAGGAACCTCTTTACGAGCAGTACTTC. Its translation is CSARAADEEPLYEQYF. The chain uses TRBV20-1 and TRBJ2-7; D is unclear. The CDR3 is made up of 16 amino acids. Trimming shortened V by 1 base and J by 4 bases, and 20 bases separated the two germline ends. The germline V gene encodes CDR1 DFQATT and CDR2 SNEGSKA (reference sequence).

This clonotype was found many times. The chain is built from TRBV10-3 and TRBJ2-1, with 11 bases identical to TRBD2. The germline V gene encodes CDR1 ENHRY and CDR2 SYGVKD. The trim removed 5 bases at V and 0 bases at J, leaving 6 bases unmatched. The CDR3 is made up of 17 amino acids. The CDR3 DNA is TGTGCCATCAGTTCATCTAGCGGGGGGAGCTCCTACAATGAGCAGTTCTTC. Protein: CAISSSSGGSSYNEQFF.

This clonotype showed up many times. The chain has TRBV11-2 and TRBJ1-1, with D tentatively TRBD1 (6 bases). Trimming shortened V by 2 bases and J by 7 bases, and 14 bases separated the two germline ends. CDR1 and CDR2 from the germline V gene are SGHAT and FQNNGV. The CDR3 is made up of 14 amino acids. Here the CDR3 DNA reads TGTGCCAGCAGCTTAAACCCAGGCAGGGGTGAAGCTTTCTTT. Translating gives CASSLNPGRGEAFF.

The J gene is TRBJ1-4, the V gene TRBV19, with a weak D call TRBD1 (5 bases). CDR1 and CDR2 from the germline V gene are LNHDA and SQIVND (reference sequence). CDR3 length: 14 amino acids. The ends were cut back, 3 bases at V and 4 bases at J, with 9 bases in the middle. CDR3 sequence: CASSMGRINEKLFF. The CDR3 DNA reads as TGTGCCAGTAGTATGGGGCGGATTAATGAAAAACTGTTTTTT.

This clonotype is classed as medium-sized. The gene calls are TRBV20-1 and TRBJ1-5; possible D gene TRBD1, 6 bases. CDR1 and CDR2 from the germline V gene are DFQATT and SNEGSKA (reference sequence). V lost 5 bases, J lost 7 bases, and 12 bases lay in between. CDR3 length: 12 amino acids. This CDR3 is CSAGGVGQPQHF. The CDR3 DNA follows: TGCAGTGCTGGGGGCGTCGGCCAGCCCCAGCATTTT.

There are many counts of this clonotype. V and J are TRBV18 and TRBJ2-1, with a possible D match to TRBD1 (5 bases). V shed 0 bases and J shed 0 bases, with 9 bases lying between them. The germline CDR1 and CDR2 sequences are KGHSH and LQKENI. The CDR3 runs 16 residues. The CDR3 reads CASSPPGQSSYNEQFF. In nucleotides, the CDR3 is TGTGCCAGCTCACCACCGGGGCAGAGCTCCTACAATGAGCAGTTCTTC.

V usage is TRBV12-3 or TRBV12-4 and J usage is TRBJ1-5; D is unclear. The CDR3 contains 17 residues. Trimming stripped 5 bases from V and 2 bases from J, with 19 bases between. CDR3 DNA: TGTGCCAGCAGTCCGGACTTAAAACCTTCTGGCAATCAGCCCCAGCATTTT. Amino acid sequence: CASSPDLKPSGNQPQHF.

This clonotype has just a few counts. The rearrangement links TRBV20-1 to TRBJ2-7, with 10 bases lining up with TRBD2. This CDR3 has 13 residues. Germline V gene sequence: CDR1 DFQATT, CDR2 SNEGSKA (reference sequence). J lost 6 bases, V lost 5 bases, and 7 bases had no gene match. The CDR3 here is CSAPVAGGFEQYF. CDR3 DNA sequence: TGCAGTGCTCCGGTAGCGGGGGGTTTCGAGCAGTACTTC.

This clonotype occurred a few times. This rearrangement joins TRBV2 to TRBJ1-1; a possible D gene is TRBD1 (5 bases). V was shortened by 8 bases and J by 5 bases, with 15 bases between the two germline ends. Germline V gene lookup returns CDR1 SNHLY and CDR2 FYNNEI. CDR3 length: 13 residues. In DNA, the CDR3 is TGTGCCAGCGAGATCGGGGGTTGGACTGAAGCTTTCTTT. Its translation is CASEIGGWTEAFF.

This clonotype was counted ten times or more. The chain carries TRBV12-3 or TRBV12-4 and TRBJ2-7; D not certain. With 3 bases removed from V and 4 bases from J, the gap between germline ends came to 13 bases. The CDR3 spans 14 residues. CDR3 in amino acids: CASSFSGWAYEQYF. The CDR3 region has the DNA TGTGCCAGCAGTTTCAGTGGATGGGCGTACGAGCAGTACTTC.

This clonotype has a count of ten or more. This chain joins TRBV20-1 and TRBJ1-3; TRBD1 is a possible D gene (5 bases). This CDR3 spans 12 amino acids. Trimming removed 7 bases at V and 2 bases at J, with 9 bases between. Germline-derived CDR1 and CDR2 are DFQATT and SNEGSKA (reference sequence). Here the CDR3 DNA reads TGCAGTGTCGGGACCCCTGGAAACACCATATATTTT. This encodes CSVGTPGNTIYF.

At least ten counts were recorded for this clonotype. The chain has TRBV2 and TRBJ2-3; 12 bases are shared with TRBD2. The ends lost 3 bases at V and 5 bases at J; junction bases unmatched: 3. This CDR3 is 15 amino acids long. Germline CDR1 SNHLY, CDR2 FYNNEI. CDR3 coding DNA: TGTGCCAGCAGTGAGTGGACTAGCGGGGTAGATACGCAGTATTTT. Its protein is CASSEWTSGVDTQYF.

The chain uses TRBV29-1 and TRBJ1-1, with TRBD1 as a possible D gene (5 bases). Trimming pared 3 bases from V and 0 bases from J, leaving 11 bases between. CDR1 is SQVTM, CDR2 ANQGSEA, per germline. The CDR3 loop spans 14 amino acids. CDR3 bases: TGCAGCGTTGATTTGGGGCGCATGAACACTGAAGCTTTCTTT. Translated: CSVDLGRMNTEAFF.

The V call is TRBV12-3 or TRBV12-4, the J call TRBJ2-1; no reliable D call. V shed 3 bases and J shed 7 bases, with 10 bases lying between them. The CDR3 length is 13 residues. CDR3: CASSFGLPNEQFF. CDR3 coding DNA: TGTGCCAGCAGTTTTGGGCTTCCTAATGAGCAGTTCTTC.

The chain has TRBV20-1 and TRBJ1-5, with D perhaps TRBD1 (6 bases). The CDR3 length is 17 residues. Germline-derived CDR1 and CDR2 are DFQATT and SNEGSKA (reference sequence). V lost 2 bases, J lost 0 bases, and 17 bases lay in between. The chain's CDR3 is CSARTGLGKYSNQPQHF. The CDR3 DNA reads TGCAGTGCTAGAACAGGGCTTGGGAAATATAGCAATCAGCCCCAGCATTTT.

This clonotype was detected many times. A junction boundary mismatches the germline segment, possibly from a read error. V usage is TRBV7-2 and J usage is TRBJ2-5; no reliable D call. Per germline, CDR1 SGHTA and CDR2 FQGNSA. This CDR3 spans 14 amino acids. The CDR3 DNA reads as TGTGCCAGCAGCTTAGGCGGCAGTCAAGGGACCCAGTACTTC. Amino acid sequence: CASSLGGSQGTQYF.

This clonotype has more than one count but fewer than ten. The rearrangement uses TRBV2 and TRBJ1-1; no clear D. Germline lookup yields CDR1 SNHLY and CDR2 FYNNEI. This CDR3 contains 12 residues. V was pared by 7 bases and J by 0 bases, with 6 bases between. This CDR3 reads CASIYLNTEAFF. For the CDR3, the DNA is TGTGCCAGCATCTACTTGAACACTGAAGCTTTCTTT. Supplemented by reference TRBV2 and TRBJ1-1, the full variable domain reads EPEVTQTPSHQVTQMGQEVILRCVPISNHLYFYWYRQILGQKVEFLVSFYNNEISEKSEIFDDQFSVERPDGSNFTLKIRSTKLEDSAMYFCASIYLNTEAFFGQGTRLTVV.

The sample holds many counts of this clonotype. The CDR3 reads CASSHAGQQNTGELFF. In DNA, the CDR3 is TGTGCCAGCAGTCATGCGGGACAGCAGAACACCGGGGAGCTGTTTTTT. This chain uses TRBV6-6 with TRBJ2-2; the D gene is possibly TRBD1 (7 bases). The CDR3 has 16 amino acids. The V and J ends lost 5 bases and 1 base respectively, with 14 bases between them. Germline CDR1 MNHNY, CDR2 SVGAGI (reference sequence).

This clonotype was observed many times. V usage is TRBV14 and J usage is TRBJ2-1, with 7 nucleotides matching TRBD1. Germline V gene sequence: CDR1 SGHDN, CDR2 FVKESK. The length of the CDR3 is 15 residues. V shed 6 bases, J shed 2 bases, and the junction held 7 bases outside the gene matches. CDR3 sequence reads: CASSRQGPPYNEQFF. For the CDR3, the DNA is TGTGCCAGCAGTAGACAGGGACCTCCCTACAATGAGCAGTTCTTC.

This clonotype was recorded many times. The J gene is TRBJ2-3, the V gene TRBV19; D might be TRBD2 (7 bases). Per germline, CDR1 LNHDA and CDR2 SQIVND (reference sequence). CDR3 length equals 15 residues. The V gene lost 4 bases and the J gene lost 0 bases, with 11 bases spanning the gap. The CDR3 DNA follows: TGTGCCAGTAGTAGCGGGGGCCTTAGCACAGATACGCAGTATTTT. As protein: CASSSGGLSTDTQYF.

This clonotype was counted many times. The CDR3, as DNA: TGTGCCATCAGTGCACACGAGGGGGCGGGGGGGCGCCGTGAGCAGTTCTTC. Translating gives CAISAHEGAGGRREQFF. This chain connects TRBV10-3 to TRBJ2-1; TRBD2 matches 9 bases. CDR3 size: 17 residues. Trimming at V came to 4 bases and at J to 9 bases, leaving 16 bases not matched to a gene. Germline-derived CDR1 and CDR2 are ENHRY and SYGVKD.

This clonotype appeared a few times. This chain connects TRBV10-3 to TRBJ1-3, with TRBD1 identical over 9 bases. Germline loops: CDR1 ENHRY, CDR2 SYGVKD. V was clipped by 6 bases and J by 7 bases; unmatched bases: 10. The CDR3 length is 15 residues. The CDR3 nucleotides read TGTGCCATCAGGGAACGGGACAGGGCGTCGAACACCATATATTTT. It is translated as CAIRERDRASNTIYF.